The clone carrying this TCR beta chain was recorded a few times. Its antigen is undetermined. The sample comes from a study of CD8+ T cells in alopecia areata. Study details: Among treated patients, oral tofacitinib was administered at 5 to 10 mg twice daily. Study-wide findings and caveats: Scalp and blood samples kept many expanded lesional clones throughout tofacitinib. Scalp clonality, along with expanded CD8+ clones among the top 100, was significantly decreased by tofacitinib.

The V segment lost 5 bases and the J segment 13 bases; nucleotides outside the gene matches: 15. Germline V lookup: CDR1 SGHVS, CDR2 FNYEAQ. The CDR3 spans 15 residues. The sample's treatment: oral pan-JAK inhibitor, 5-10 mg twice daily. RNA, once extracted, was reverse transcribed into cDNA for use as the sequencing template. Repertoires were generated with immunoSEQ multiplex PCR, while TCRdb's copy carries only in-frame clones and drops some. Found here are over 150,000 clones, about 53% of them singletons; the top ten hold roughly 10%. The sequencing used CD8+ T cells sorted from blood, collected at week 24, from a patient treated with tofacitinib. The source is a human donor with alopecia areata. The rearrangement joins TRBV7-6 to TRBJ1-5, with TRBD1 matching 9 bases. The CDR3, as DNA: TGTGCCAGCAGCCCAGTACAGGGGGCGCGGGGACTACAGCATTTT. This translates into CASSPVQGARGLQHF.